This T cell receptor beta chain was sequenced in a study of T cell changes during pregnancy in multiple sclerosis. Clones were sequenced by immunoSEQ multiplex PCR, and TCRdb holds only the in-frame ones, with some missing. The data contain tens of thousands of clones, about 91% of them seen just once; the ten biggest clones take up 3.5% to 4.5%. This CDR3 is 16 amino acids long. V lost 1 base to trimming and J lost 2 bases, with 10 bases between them. CDR1 is SGHDT, CDR2 YYEEEE, per germline. The clonotype comes from a female donor in good health, enrolled as a control in a pregnancy study. The chain carries TRBV5-6 and TRBJ2-6, with D unresolved. The source was peripheral blood, collected after pregnancy. The chain's CDR3 is CASSLRRTTGANVLTF. Here the CDR3 DNA reads TGTGCCAGCAGCTTGCGGAGAACCACTGGGGCCAACGTCCTGACTTTC.